The 23 T cell receptor beta chains below were found in one sample sequenced in a study of blood T cell repertoires in COVID-19. Libraries were prepared by immunoSEQ multiplex PCR; TCRdb keeps only in-frame clonotypes and omits some of them. The sample holds some 65,000 clones, 90% to 95% seen once. The sequenced sample was peripheral blood. The receptors shown here come from a man between 65 and 85 years old with active COVID-19.

The V gene is TRBV11-3, the J gene TRBJ2-7; 9 bases are a match to TRBD1. V lost 0 bases and J lost 2; bases outside the gene matches: 5. The CDR3 loop spans 16 amino acids. Germline CDR1 is SGHNT and CDR2 is YENEEA. CDR3 region: CASSLEKTGGAYEQYF. The CDR3 DNA is TGTGCCAGCAGCTTAGAAAAGACAGGGGGTGCCTACGAGCAGTACTTC.

V gene TRBV7-2 combines with J gene TRBJ2-2; D perhaps matches TRBD2 (6 bases). The germline gives CDR1 SGHTA, CDR2 FQGNSA. Trimming took off 5 bases at V and 7 bases at J, with 11 bases between the two ends. The CDR3 spans 13 residues. The CDR3 DNA reads as TGTGCCAGCAGCCAGGAGGGAGGCGGGGAGCTGTTTTTT. As protein: CASSQEGGGELFF.

The chain has TRBV24-1 and TRBJ2-3; 7 bases fit TRBD1. Germline CDR1 and CDR2: KGHDR and SFDVKD. V shed 2 bases and J 4 bases; nucleotides not matched to a gene: 5. The CDR3 spans 15 residues. The CDR3 sequence: CATSDSPTGPDTQYF. In DNA form, the CDR3 reads TGTGCCACCAGTGATTCTCCGACAGGGCCAGATACGCAGTATTTT.

The chain uses TRBV19 and TRBJ1-1; D is undetermined. The CDR3 contains 16 residues. CDR1 is LNHDA and CDR2 is SQIVND in the germline V gene (reference sequence). Trimming removed 3 bases at V and 0 bases at J, with 14 bases between. The CDR3 DNA reads TGTGCCAGTAGTATCGGAACTATGGTTCTGAACACTGAAGCTTTCTTT. Protein product: CASSIGTMVLNTEAFF.

This clone was detected once. The chain has TRBV5-8 and TRBJ1-6; TRBD1 is a possible D gene (5 bases). Trimming removed 3 bases from V and 4 bases from J, with 23 bases in between. The CDR3 runs 19 residues. Germline assignment: CDR1 SGHTS and CDR2 YDEGEE. Written as DNA, the CDR3 is TGTGCCAGCAGCTCGGCGGGACGGGGTCTAAACCGGTATAATTCACCCCTCCACTTT. It translates to CASSSAGRGLNRYNSPLHF.

The chain carries TRBV7-2 and TRBJ2-2; 7 bases map to TRBD2. Trimming removed 5 bases from V and 4 bases from J; junction bases left unmatched: 7. Germline lookup yields CDR1 SGHTA and CDR2 FQGNSA. The CDR3 contains 15 residues. The CDR3 is CASSPGGPSTGELFF. In nucleotides, the CDR3 is TGTGCCAGCAGCCCGGGGGGTCCGTCCACCGGGGAGCTGTTTTTT.

The CDR3 nucleotides are TGCGCCAGCAGCTTATATGTCGGGGGGAGGACTGAAGCTTTCTTT. It codes for CASSLYVGGRTEAFF. The chain has TRBV5-1 and TRBJ1-1; TRBD1 is a possible D gene (5 bases). V dropped 2 bases and J dropped 5 bases, with 16 bases sitting between them. The germline CDR1 and CDR2 sequences are SGHRS and YFSETQ. This CDR3 contains 15 residues.

The V call is TRBV7-2, the J call TRBJ2-2; 9 positions agree with TRBD1. Germline CDR1 is SGHTA and CDR2 is FQGNSA. CDR3 size: 16 residues. Trimming cost V 3 bases and J 2 bases; bases outside gene matches: 4. CDR3 protein: CASSFGTGTNTGELFF. The CDR3 nucleotides read TGTGCCAGCAGCTTTGGGACAGGGACTAACACCGGGGAGCTGTTTTTT.

The chain couples TRBV11-2 to TRBJ2-7; 8 nucleotides align to TRBD1. Germline CDR1 reads SGHAT; CDR2 reads FQNNGV. This CDR3 region has 18 residues. Unmatched junction bases numbered 12, after V lost 0 bases and J lost 2 bases. In nucleotides, the CDR3 is TGTGCCAGCAGCTTAGATAGGACAGGGTGGATGGGACCCTACGAGCAGTACTTC. Translation: CASSLDRTGWMGPYEQYF. Complete variable domain (other parts from reference TRBV11-2 and TRBJ2-7): EAGVAQSPRYKIIEKRQSVAFWCNPISGHATLYWYQQILGQGPKLLIQFQNNGVVDDSQLPKDRFSAERLKGVDSTLKIQPAKLEDSAVYLCASSLDRTGWMGPYEQYFGPGTRLTVT.

The gene calls are TRBV18 and TRBJ2-7; 12 positions match TRBD2. Germline V gives CDR1 KGHSH, CDR2 LQKENI. This CDR3 region has 15 residues. J was trimmed by 7 bases and V by 0 bases; bases with no gene match: 4. Written as DNA, the CDR3 is TGTGCCAGCTCACCACCCCTAGCGGGGGGGGGAGAGCAGTACTTC. The encoded protein is CASSPPLAGGGEQYF.

V gene TRBV7-9 combines with J gene TRBJ1-6, with 8 bases matching TRBD1. V was pared by 0 bases and J by 7 bases, with 5 bases of the junction left unmatched. There are 16 residues in the CDR3. From germline, CDR1 is SEHNR and CDR2 FQNEAQ (reference sequence). The CDR3 loop reads CASSLALTGGNSPLHF. Here the CDR3 DNA reads TGTGCCAGCAGCTTAGCCCTCACAGGGGGGAATTCACCCCTCCACTTT.

This clone was seen only once. The V call is TRBV6-5, the J call TRBJ2-7, with a possible D match to TRBD1 (6 bases). Germline V gives CDR1 MNHEY, CDR2 SVGAGI. Trimming shortened V by 6 bases and J by 0 bases, and 12 bases separated the two germline ends. CDR3 length equals 14 residues. CDR3 sequence (DNA): TGTGCCAGCAGCCCGGACAGAAGCTCCTACGAGCAGTACTTC. It translates to CASSPDRSSYEQYF.

V usage is TRBV27 and J usage is TRBJ2-7; TRBD2 is a possible D gene (5 bases). In germline, CDR1 is MNHEY, CDR2 SMNVEV (reference sequence). V shed 8 bases and J shed 7 bases, with 18 bases lying between them. The CDR3 covers 13 residues. The CDR3: CASPFPGSGEQYV. CDR3 DNA: TGTGCCAGCCCTTTCCCTGGGTCGGGGGAGCAGTACGTC.

The chain uses TRBV20-1 and TRBJ1-1; D is possibly TRBD1 (5 bases). The CDR3 totals 11 residues. Trimming pared 5 bases from V and 7 bases from J, leaving 11 bases between. Germline CDR1 DFQATT, CDR2 SNEGSKA (reference sequence). CDR3 loop: CSAYRQNEAFF. The DNA for the CDR3 is TGCAGTGCTTACCGACAGAATGAAGCTTTCTTT.

The chain links TRBV28 to TRBJ2-7, with 9 bases lining up with TRBD1. The CDR3 is 14 residues long. Germline trimming cut 6 bases from V and 9 bases from J; bases unmatched to any gene: 12. Germline-derived CDR1 and CDR2 are MDHEN and SYDVKM. CDR3 nucleotide sequence: TGTGCCAGCAGACAACAGGGGGCGCGATGGGCGCAGTACGTC. It specifies CASRQQGARWAQYV.

This sequence joins TRBV6-5 and TRBJ1-1; 11 nucleotides agree with TRBD1. CDR3 length: 14 residues. The V segment lost 6 bases and the J segment 5 bases; nucleotides outside the gene matches: 5. Germline CDR1 and CDR2: MNHEY and SVGAGI. Here the CDR3 DNA reads TGTGCCAGCAGGGGGACAGGGGGTGGTACTGAAGCTTTCTTT. This sequence encodes CASRGTGGGTEAFF.

V and J are TRBV5-1 and TRBJ2-1; TRBD2 aligns across 14 bases. The CDR3 consists of 18 residues. J lost 0 bases, V lost 0 bases, and 2 bases had no gene match. Germline V gives CDR1 SGHRS, CDR2 YFSETQ. The CDR3 DNA sequence: TGCGCCAGCAGCTTGGGGACTAGCGGGAGGAGCTCCTACAATGAGCAGTTCTTC. It specifies CASSLGTSGRSSYNEQFF.

V usage is TRBV19 and J usage is TRBJ2-3; D is possibly TRBD1 (5 bases). CDR3 length: 15 residues. V lost 2 bases to trimming and J lost 0 bases, with 9 bases between them. CDR1 is LNHDA, CDR2 SQIVND, per germline (reference sequence). CDR3 bases: TGTGCCAGTAGTATACAGGGAACTAGCACAGATACGCAGTATTTT. Its translation is CASSIQGTSTDTQYF. Looking up the rest from reference TRBV19 and TRBJ2-3 gives the full variable domain: DGGITQSPKYLFRKEGQNVTLSCEQNLNHDAMYWYRQDPGQGLRLIYYSQIVNDFQKGDIAEGYSVSREKKESFPLTVTSAQKNPTAFYLCASSIQGTSTDTQYFGPGTRLTVL.

This chain uses TRBV7-3 with TRBJ2-6; 10 nucleotides agree with TRBD1. Germline V gives CDR1 SGHTA, CDR2 FQGTGA. J lost 0 bases, V lost 5 bases, and 4 bases had no gene match. The CDR3 length is 17 residues. The CDR3 sequence: CASSGGTGASGANVLTF. The CDR3 bases are TGTGCCAGCAGCGGGGGGACAGGGGCCTCTGGGGCCAACGTCCTGACTTTC.

This chain connects TRBV2 to TRBJ2-4, with 10 bases lining up with TRBD1. Germline assignment: CDR1 SNHLY and CDR2 FYNNEI. CDR3 size: 14 residues. J was trimmed by 6 bases and V by 4 bases; bases with no gene match: 3. This CDR3 reads CASSGQGAVNIQYF. The CDR3, as DNA: TGTGCCAGCAGTGGACAGGGGGCCGTAAACATTCAGTACTTC. The full variable domain, its missing parts supplied by reference TRBV2 and TRBJ2-4, is EPEVTQTPSHQVTQMGQEVILRCVPISNHLYFYWYRQILGQKVEFLVSFYNNEISEKSEIFDDQFSVERPDGSNFTLKIRSTKLEDSAMYFCASSGQGAVNIQYFGAGTRLSVL.

The gene calls are TRBV10-3 and TRBJ2-1; D is possibly TRBD1 (5 bases). The ends were cut back, 3 bases at V and 5 bases at J, with 20 bases in the middle. Germline-derived CDR1 and CDR2 are ENHRY and SYGVKD. CDR3 length equals 17 residues. This CDR3 is CAISEIAGNTGNNEQFF. The CDR3 bases are TGTGCCATCAGTGAAATAGCTGGCAATACAGGAAACAATGAGCAGTTCTTC.

The CDR3 sequence: CASSIFQGVKTQYF. Here the CDR3 DNA reads TGTGCCAGTAGTATTTTTCAGGGGGTGAAGACCCAGTACTTC. The rearrangement links TRBV19 to TRBJ2-5, with 7 positions matching TRBD1. V shed 3 bases and J 6 bases; nucleotides not matched to a gene: 7. This CDR3 spans 14 amino acids. The germline CDR1 and CDR2 sequences are LNHDA and SQIVND (reference sequence).

The chain couples TRBV10-2 to TRBJ1-3; TRBD1 matches 7 bases. The CDR3 is made up of 16 amino acids. The V segment lost 2 bases and the J segment 1 base; nucleotides outside the gene matches: 5. Germline lookup yields CDR1 WSHSY and CDR2 SAAADI. The CDR3 coding sequence is TGCGCCAGCAGTGAGGGACAGGTCGAGTCTGGAAACACCATATATTTT. This translates into CASSEGQVESGNTIYF.